This T cell receptor (beta chain) stems from a study of shared clonotypes between healthy human individuals. Trimming cost V 3 bases and J 5 bases; bases outside gene matches: 10. The CDR3 is 15 amino acids. CDR1 SGDLS and CDR2 YYNGEE come from the germline V gene. The method was immunoSEQ multiplex PCR; TCRdb's version includes in-frame clones alone and lacks a portion of them. The sample contains about 1 million clones, 75% of which appear only once. This clone was recorded once. The sequence derives from a man aged 18 to 30 in good health. Sequencing input: memory CD4+ T cells sorted from blood. Subset indicated: CD45RA-negative fraction. V usage is TRBV9 and J usage is TRBJ1-2, with TRBD1 matching 7 bases. The CDR3 region is CASSARQGDVYGYTF. CDR3 DNA: TGTGCCAGCAGCGCCCGACAGGGAGATGTTTATGGCTACACCTTC.